One sample yielded the 26 T cell receptor beta chains listed below, sequenced in a study of T cell clonotyping in hematopoietic cell transplantation. Clones were read by immunoSEQ multiplex PCR, and TCRdb kept only the in-frame ones, dropping some. In the table there are over 6,500 clones, roughly 35% of which are singletons. The sequenced sample was peripheral blood mononuclear cells, obtained 30 days after allogeneic stem cell transplant. Receptors were obtained from a female patient in her 60s who had an allogeneic stem cell transplant, so the T cells may come from the graft donor. Some clones in this sample may be carry-over from other donors' samples.

The sample holds a few counts of this clone. The chain employs TRBV6-5 and TRBJ1-1; tentative D call: TRBD1 (5 bases). V lost 2 bases and J 1 base, leaving 5 bases between the germline ends. In germline, CDR1 is MNHEY, CDR2 SVGAGI. The CDR3 has 13 residues. For the CDR3, the DNA is TGTGCCAGCAGTTACGACAGGAACACTGAAGCTTTCTTT. It is translated as CASSYDRNTEAFF.

This clone qualifies as medium-sized (0.01 to 0.1%). V and J are TRBV28 and TRBJ2-7, with TRBD1 matching over 9 bases. V shed 5 bases and J 3 bases; nucleotides not matched to a gene: 2. CDR1 and CDR2 from the germline V gene are MDHEN and SYDVKM. The length of the CDR3 is 13 residues. The CDR3 loop is CASSVGQGYEQYF. CDR3 in DNA: TGTGCCAGCAGTGTGGGACAGGGCTACGAGCAGTACTTC.

This clone was counted between two and nine times. The J gene is TRBJ1-1, the V gene TRBV28, with D maybe TRBD1 (6 bases). Per germline, CDR1 MDHEN and CDR2 SYDVKM. The CDR3 extends over 12 amino acids. V gave up 6 bases and J gave up 8 bases, with 13 bases separating them. The CDR3 loop reads CASSLPQGEAFF. CDR3 nucleotides: TGTGCCAGCAGCCTACCCCAGGGGGAAGCTTTCTTT.

The V and J genes are TRBV4-2 and TRBJ1-1, with a possible D match to TRBD1 (5 bases). The ends were cut back, 4 bases at V and 4 bases at J, with 13 bases in the middle. CDR1 is LGHNA, CDR2 YNFKEQ, per germline. The CDR3 runs to 14 residues. The CDR3 bases are TGTGCCAGCAGCCTGGAGACCGGGGGCACTGAAGCTTTCTTT. Amino acid sequence: CASSLETGGTEAFF.

In this sample, this clone turned up a few times. The junction shows a germline mismatch at one end, possibly a read error. The gene calls are TRBV5-6 and TRBJ1-4; 7 bases match TRBD1. Germline CDR1 and CDR2: SGHDT and YYEEEE. The CDR3 contains 12 residues. Here the CDR3 reads CASSLGQLKLFF. The CDR3, as DNA: TGTGCCAGCAGTTTGGGACAGTTAAAACTGTTTTTT.

The chain couples TRBV4-1 to TRBJ2-2, with 8 bases matching TRBD1. The J segment lost 1 base and the V segment lost 1 base, leaving 11 bases of the junction unmatched. Germline lookup yields CDR1 MGHRA and CDR2 YSYEKL. CDR3 length equals 19 residues. The CDR3 DNA is TGCGCCAGCAGCCAAGGAATATTGAGGGACAGGATGAACACCGGGGAGCTGTTTTTT. Amino acid sequence: CASSQGILRDRMNTGELFF.

The chain joins TRBV7-9 to TRBJ1-2; TRBD1 is a possible D gene (5 bases). V was shortened by 1 base and J by 0 bases, with 15 bases between the two germline ends. Germline V gives CDR1 SEHNR, CDR2 FQNEAQ (reference sequence). CDR3 size: 17 residues. CDR3: CASSLGLGDLANYGYTF. In nucleotides, the CDR3 is TGTGCCAGCAGCTTAGGGTTGGGGGACCTCGCTAACTATGGCTACACCTTC.

This clone was seen a handful of times. Other DNA sequences in the sample encode the same CDR3. V and J are TRBV6-5 and TRBJ1-2; TRBD1 is a possible D gene (6 bases). V was cut by 2 bases and J by 8 bases, with 9 bases left in between. The CDR3 length is 12 residues. CDR1 and CDR2 from the germline V gene are MNHEY and SVGAGI. The CDR3 is CASSYGGEGYTF. In DNA, the CDR3 is TGTGCCAGCAGTTACGGGGGCGAGGGCTACACCTTC.

This chain links TRBV14 with TRBJ2-5, with D maybe TRBD2 (6 bases). The V end was cut by 5 bases, the J end by 5 bases, with 15 bases between. The germline V gene has CDR1 SGHDN and CDR2 FVKESK. This CDR3 spans 14 amino acids. The CDR3 DNA sequence: TGTGCCAGCAGCGCGCGGGCAGGGACTGAGACCCAGTACTTC. As protein: CASSARAGTETQYF.

The V call is TRBV4-2, the J call TRBJ2-7; a possible D gene is TRBD2 (6 bases). This CDR3 is 16 amino acids long. Trimming removed 1 base from V and 4 bases from J, with 17 bases in between. Germline V lookup: CDR1 LGHNA, CDR2 YNFKEQ. The CDR3 DNA reads as TGTGCCAGCAGCCAAGTTTTGGGGACCGCGGGATACGAGCAGTACTTC. Amino acids: CASSQVLGTAGYEQYF.

The chain employs TRBV4-1 and TRBJ1-2, with 12 bases fitting TRBD1. The ends lost 0 bases at V and 1 base at J; junction bases unmatched: 6. The CDR3 is made up of 18 amino acids. The germline V gene encodes CDR1 MGHRA and CDR2 YSYEKL. CDR3 loop: CASSQDGDRGRLNYGYTF. The CDR3 coding sequence is TGCGCCAGCAGCCAAGATGGGGACAGGGGGCGTCTTAACTATGGCTACACCTTC.

The V and J genes are TRBV30 and TRBJ1-5, with a weak D call TRBD1 (5 bases). The CDR3 loop spans 15 amino acids. Germline V CDR1 and CDR2: GTSNPN, SVGIG (reference sequence). V lost 2 bases, J lost 3 bases, and 14 bases lay in between. As DNA, the CDR3 is TGTGCCTGGAGTTCCATGGACATGCTCAATCAGCCCCAGCATTTT. Translation gives CAWSSMDMLNQPQHF. Drawing the rest from reference TRBV30 and TRBJ1-5, the complete variable domain is SQTIHQWPATLVQPVGSPLSLECTVEGTSNPNLYWYRQAAGRGLQLLFYSVGIGQISSEVPQNLSASRPQDRQFILSSKKLLLSDSGFYLCAWSSMDMLNQPQHFGDGTRLSIL.

The J gene is TRBJ1-3, the V gene TRBV30, with D tentatively TRBD1 (5 bases). The ends were cut back, 2 bases at V and 1 base at J, with 12 bases in the middle. CDR1 is GTSNPN and CDR2 is SVGIG in the germline V gene (reference sequence). This CDR3 contains 15 residues. The CDR3 nucleotides read TGTGCCTGGAGTCCCTTGGACATTTCTGGAAACACCATATATTTT. Translated, it gives CAWSPLDISGNTIYF.

The V call is TRBV30, the J call TRBJ2-7, with 11 bases lining up with TRBD2. From germline, CDR1 is GTSNPN and CDR2 SVGIG (reference sequence). CDR3 length: 14 residues. Trimming at V came to 5 bases and at J to 7 bases, leaving 10 bases not matched to a gene. This chain's CDR3 is CAWGTSGPLGEQYF. The CDR3 nucleotides read TGTGCCTGGGGGACTAGCGGACCCCTAGGGGAGCAGTACTTC.

This chain uses TRBV6-5 with TRBJ2-1; D unresolved. Per the germline V gene, CDR1 is MNHEY and CDR2 is SVGAGI. Trimming shortened V by 0 bases and J by 0 bases, and 3 bases separated the two germline ends. This CDR3 comprises 14 residues. CDR3: CASSYSPSYNEQFF. The DNA of the CDR3 is TGTGCCAGCAGTTACTCGCCCTCCTACAATGAGCAGTTCTTC.

This clone rates as medium-sized. The chain has TRBV5-1 and TRBJ1-1; TRBD1 might be the D (5 bases). The V gene's germline CDR1 is SGHRS and CDR2 YFSETQ. The V gene lost 0 bases and the J gene lost 6 bases, with 12 bases spanning the gap. The CDR3 spans 14 residues. This chain's CDR3 is CASSLEPGLPEAFF. DNA of the CDR3: TGCGCCAGCAGCTTGGAGCCAGGGCTCCCTGAAGCTTTCTTT.

This clone occurred a few times. The CDR3 spells CASSPQTRANEKLFF. The CDR3 region has the DNA TGTGCCAGCAGCCCACAGACGCGGGCTAATGAAAAACTGTTTTTT. The gene calls are TRBV7-2 and TRBJ1-4; D remains unclear. With 5 bases removed from V and 3 bases from J, the gap between germline ends came to 13 bases. The CDR3 sequence is 15 residues long. Germline-derived CDR1 and CDR2 are SGHTA and FQGNSA.

The V call is TRBV30, the J call TRBJ2-1; 8 bases line up with TRBD1. After removal of 4 bases from V and 15 bases from J, the junction contained 14 bases not matched to a gene. This CDR3 contains 13 residues. CDR1 and CDR2 (germline): GTSNPN, SVGIG (reference sequence). The CDR3 bases are TGTGCCTGGAACCTGGGACAGGACCTACAGGGGTTCTTC. Its protein product is CAWNLGQDLQGFF.

This clone was detected only a few times. The V gene is TRBV27, the J gene TRBJ1-1; D not certain. Germline V lookup: CDR1 MNHEY, CDR2 SMNVEV (reference sequence). The V gene lost 8 bases and the J gene lost 0 bases, with 7 bases spanning the gap. CDR3 size: 12 residues. The CDR3 sequence: CASGYLNTEAFF. CDR3 in DNA: TGTGCCAGCGGATATTTGAACACTGAAGCTTTCTTT.

The chain links TRBV30 to TRBJ1-1; a possible D gene is TRBD1 (5 bases). Germline V gives CDR1 GTSNPN, CDR2 SVGIG (reference sequence). CDR3 length equals 12 residues. V shed 6 bases and J shed 6 bases, with 14 bases lying between them. The CDR3 loop is CACYGASAEAFF. The CDR3 region has the DNA TGTGCCTGTTACGGGGCAAGCGCTGAAGCTTTCTTT.

This clone was observed a few times. The chain has TRBV30 and TRBJ1-2; the D gene is possibly TRBD1 (5 bases). This CDR3 region has 13 residues. Germline-derived CDR1 and CDR2 are GTSNPN and SVGIG (reference sequence). V lost 0 bases to trimming and J lost 4 bases, with 9 bases between them. CDR3 amino acids: CAWSVSGGYGYTF. In nucleotides, the CDR3 is TGTGCCTGGAGTGTATCTGGGGGCTATGGCTACACCTTC. Supplemented by reference TRBV30 and TRBJ1-2, the full variable domain reads SQTIHQWPATLVQPVGSPLSLECTVEGTSNPNLYWYRQAAGRGLQLLFYSVGIGQISSEVPQNLSASRPQDRQFILSSKKLLLSDSGFYLCAWSVSGGYGYTFGSGTRLTVV.

The V gene is TRBV14, the J gene TRBJ1-2; possible D gene TRBD1, 5 bases. V was cut by 5 bases and J by 8 bases, with 15 bases left in between. The CDR3 is made up of 13 amino acids. Germline V gene sequence: CDR1 SGHDN, CDR2 FVKESK. In nucleotides, the CDR3 is TGTGCCAGCAGCTCAGGGAGGGATTGGGGCTACACCTTC. Translation gives CASSSGRDWGYTF.

V gene TRBV29-1 combines with J gene TRBJ1-2, with D uncertain. Germline CDR1 is SQVTM and CDR2 is ANQGSEA. V was clipped by 3 bases and J by 5 bases, with 16 bases between them. This CDR3 region has 14 residues. CDR3 DNA: TGCAGCGTTGACAGGTCAAATATGACTTATGGCTACACCTTC. Protein: CSVDRSNMTYGYTF.

The rearrangement links TRBV30 to TRBJ1-1; TRBD1 might be the D (5 bases). This CDR3 region has 14 residues. Trimming cost V 3 bases and J 1 base, with 12 bases left between them. CDR1 is GTSNPN and CDR2 is SVGIG in the germline V gene (reference sequence). In nucleotides, the CDR3 is TGTGCCTGGAGGATGGGGGTGGGGAACACTGAAGCTTTCTTT. Its protein is CAWRMGVGNTEAFF.

This clone is categorized as medium-sized (0.01 to 0.1%). V and J are TRBV28 and TRBJ2-3; D gene unclear. This CDR3 is built from 14 residues. Germline V lookup: CDR1 MDHEN, CDR2 SYDVKM. V lost 5 bases and J lost 0, with 9 bases in between. CDR3 DNA sequence: TGTGCCAGCAGTCCGCTTGCTAGCACAGATACGCAGTATTTT. Its translation is CASSPLASTDTQYF.

There are a few counts of this clone. This chain connects TRBV19 to TRBJ2-7; D is possibly TRBD2 (5 bases). With 8 bases removed from V and 2 bases from J, the gap between germline ends came to 10 bases. Germline CDR1 LNHDA, CDR2 SQIVND (reference sequence). The CDR3 runs 12 residues. CDR3 in DNA: TGTGCCAGTGTGAGCGGTACCTACGAGCAGTACTTC. Translating gives CASVSGTYEQYF.